What follows are 18 T cell receptor beta chains derived from one specimen sequenced in a study of cytomegalovirus exposure and HLA in healthy donors. PCR involved 60 Vbeta and 13 Jbeta primers. Sequencing used immunoSEQ multiplex PCR; TCRdb keeps in-frame clones, though not all of them. The data contain 90,000 to 100,000 clones, roughly 75% of them singletons. Sequencing used PBMCs. The receptors stem from a woman in her fifties or sixties in good health and CMV-seronegative.

The chain combines TRBV4-2 with TRBJ1-2; 10 bases fit TRBD1. The CDR3 consists of 16 residues. Germline V gene data show CDR1 as LGHNA and CDR2 as YNFKEQ. V was clipped by 6 bases and J by 4 bases; unmatched bases: 11. CDR3 amino acids: CASSLGQGTSFYGYTF. In DNA form, the CDR3 reads TGTGCCAGCAGTCTGGGACAGGGGACCTCTTTCTATGGCTACACCTTC.

The V and J genes are TRBV6-5 and TRBJ2-5, with 11 bases that match TRBD1. Looked up from germline, CDR1 is MNHEY and CDR2 is SVGAGI. Germline trimming cut 4 bases from V and 5 bases from J; bases unmatched to any gene: 9. The CDR3 consists of 16 residues. The CDR3 here is CASSSGQGAIGETQYF. The CDR3 bases are TGTGCCAGCAGTTCAGGACAGGGGGCTATAGGTGAGACCCAGTACTTC.

This clone has more than one count but fewer than ten. The chain is built from TRBV6-1 and TRBJ2-1; TRBD2 is a possible D gene (5 bases). This CDR3 is 13 amino acids long. V was cut by 7 bases and J by 3 bases, with 10 bases left in between. Germline V gives CDR1 MNHNS, CDR2 SASEGT. CDR3 in amino acids: CASILGLYNEQFF. In DNA, the CDR3 is TGTGCCAGCATTCTCGGACTCTACAATGAGCAGTTCTTC.

The chain has TRBV9 and TRBJ2-7; D might be TRBD2 (6 bases). This CDR3 has 15 residues. Per the germline V gene, CDR1 is SGDLS and CDR2 is YYNGEE. V lost 0 bases and J lost 2, with 12 bases in between. CDR3 residues: CASSVGSGGAYEQYF. Here the CDR3 DNA reads TGTGCCAGCAGCGTAGGGTCTGGCGGGGCCTACGAGCAGTACTTC.

The chain links TRBV6-6 to TRBJ2-7, with 8 bases fitting TRBD1. The CDR3 loop spans 14 amino acids. The V gene's germline CDR1 is MNHNY and CDR2 SVGAGI (reference sequence). The V gene end was trimmed by 5 bases and the J gene end by 3 bases; junction bases not matched to a gene: 6. CDR3 bases: TGTGCCAGCAGTCCAGGGGGCGCTGGCTACGAGCAGTACTTC. It codes for CASSPGGAGYEQYF.

The J gene is TRBJ1-5, the V gene TRBV6-1; the D is unclear. This CDR3 is built from 15 residues. Germline CDR1 reads MNHNS; CDR2 reads SASEGT. Trimming removed 3 bases from V and 5 bases from J, with 14 bases in between. CDR3 sequence: CASSDFSNEYQPQHF. In DNA form, the CDR3 reads TGTGCCAGCAGTGATTTCAGTAACGAATATCAGCCCCAGCATTTT.

This clone was counted between two and nine times. The genes are TRBV25-1 and TRBJ1-1; perhaps TRBD1 as D (5 bases). The germline V gene has CDR1 MGHDK and CDR2 SYGVNS. This CDR3 contains 16 residues. V dropped 1 base and J dropped 5 bases, with 17 bases sitting between them. CDR3 in amino acids: CASSESGVGRGTEAFF. Written as DNA, the CDR3 is TGTGCCAGCAGTGAATCGGGGGTGGGAAGAGGGACTGAAGCTTTCTTT.

The V call is TRBV10-3, the J call TRBJ2-6; D perhaps matches TRBD1 (6 bases). Germline V gene data show CDR1 as ENHRY and CDR2 as SYGVKD. The V end was cut by 4 bases, the J end by 2 bases, with 12 bases between. This CDR3 contains 16 residues. The CDR3 here is CAISAGVGPGANVLTF. CDR3 nucleotide sequence: TGTGCCATCAGTGCAGGGGTTGGCCCTGGGGCCAACGTCCTGACTTTC.

The genes are TRBV30 and TRBJ2-1; D might be TRBD2 (5 bases). Germline-derived CDR1 and CDR2 are GTSNPN and SVGIG (reference sequence). This CDR3 comprises 11 residues. V lost 8 bases to trimming and J lost 8 bases, with 13 bases between them. The CDR3 DNA reads TGTGCCCTAAGGGAGCGCTATGAGCAGTTCTTC. Protein: CALRERYEQFF.

In this sample, this clone turned up a few times. J is TRBJ2-5 and V is TRBV6-5, with D possibly being TRBD1 (6 bases). V was cut by 3 bases and J by 4 bases, with 18 bases left in between. Germline assignment: CDR1 MNHEY and CDR2 SVGAGI. There are 16 residues in the CDR3. In DNA, the CDR3 is TGTGCCAGCAGTTATACGTACAGGGTTGGGGGAGAGACCCAGTACTTC. This sequence encodes CASSYTYRVGGETQYF.

This chain connects TRBV6-6 to TRBJ2-7; tentative D call: TRBD1 (7 bases). V lost 3 bases and J lost 5, with 14 bases in between. Germline V gene lookup returns CDR1 MNHNY and CDR2 SVGAGI (reference sequence). CDR3 length: 14 residues. Written as DNA, the CDR3 is TGTGCCAGCAGTTATGGCGGGACAGCTGACGAGCAGTACTTC. Its protein is CASSYGGTADEQYF.

V and J are TRBV23-1 and TRBJ1-1; no clear D gene. TRBV23-1 is an ORF for which the function is uncertain. Trimming stripped 2 bases from V and 1 base from J, with 5 bases between. There are 13 residues in the CDR3. The CDR3 loop is CASSQKRNTEAFF. As DNA, the CDR3 is TGCGCCAGCAGTCAAAAGAGGAACACTGAAGCTTTCTTT.

V gene TRBV10-2 combines with J gene TRBJ2-2; 10 bases match TRBD1. This CDR3 spans 16 amino acids. The V and J ends lost 6 bases and 4 bases, in that order; junction bases with no gene match: 8. Germline V CDR1 and CDR2: WSHSY, SAAADI. DNA of the CDR3: TGCGCCAGCAGCAGACAGGGGGCCTCATTCACCGGGGAGCTGTTTTTT. Amino acid sequence: CASSRQGASFTGELFF.

The CDR3 sequence is CASSPPEGTEAFF. The CDR3 nucleotides are TGTGCCAGCTCCCCGCCAGAGGGAACTGAAGCTTTCTTT. The gene calls are TRBV18 and TRBJ1-1; D is unclear. Germline CDR1 KGHSH, CDR2 LQKENI. CDR3 length: 13 residues. The germline V and J ends were trimmed by 6 bases and 5 bases, with 13 bases remaining between them.

The chain combines TRBV30 with TRBJ2-3; perhaps TRBD2 as D (6 bases). This CDR3 has 14 residues. Trimming removed 0 bases from V and 1 base from J, with 8 bases in between. Germline V gene sequence: CDR1 GTSNPN, CDR2 SVGIG (reference sequence). The CDR3, as DNA: TGTGCCTGGAGTGTAGGCGGGGGCACAGATACGCAGTATTTT. Encoded protein: CAWSVGGGTDTQYF.

The chain employs TRBV2 and TRBJ2-2; 10 bases are shared with TRBD1. Germline trimming cut 11 bases from V and 7 bases from J; bases unmatched to any gene: 7. The length of the CDR3 is 13 residues. Germline V gives CDR1 SNHLY, CDR2 FYNNEI. CDR3 DNA sequence: TGTGCCGGGACAGGGGACGTGGTCGGGGAGCTGTTTTTT. It yields the protein CAGTGDVVGELFF. Using reference TRBV2 and TRBJ2-2 for the parts outside the CDR3, the full variable domain is EPEVTQTPSHQVTQMGQEVILRCVPISNHLYFYWYRQILGQKVEFLVSFYNNEISEKSEIFDDQFSVERPDGSNFTLKIRSTKLEDSAMYFCAGTGDVVGELFFGEGSRLTVL.

The V call is TRBV10-2, the J call TRBJ2-3; possible D gene TRBD2, 6 bases. The CDR3 loop spans 13 amino acids. Germline loops: CDR1 WSHSY, CDR2 SAAADI. V dropped 3 bases and J dropped 4 bases, with 8 bases sitting between them. The CDR3 loop reads CASSDRGADTQYF. CDR3 sequence (DNA): TGCGCCAGCAGTGACCGCGGGGCAGATACGCAGTATTTT.

The chain joins TRBV6-1 to TRBJ1-1; no firm D call. V dropped 11 bases and J dropped 7 bases, with 17 bases sitting between them. The CDR3 spans 12 residues. Germline loops: CDR1 MNHNS, CDR2 SASEGT. CDR3 nucleotides: TGTGCCGGAGGGCCCGCAGCAGTTGAAGCTTTCTTT. Protein product: CAGGPAAVEAFF.